Listed here are 24 T cell receptor beta chains from one sample, sequenced in a study of blood T cell repertoires in COVID-19. Data came from immunoSEQ multiplex PCR; TCRdb stores just in-frame clones and leaves some out. Among some 94,000 clones, about 87% were seen once, and the ten largest hold approximately 15%. Sequenced input: peripheral blood. These receptors all stem from a human donor in a cohort sampled during active COVID-19.

The chain is built from TRBV18 and TRBJ2-5; 9 nucleotides align to TRBD2. In germline, CDR1 is KGHSH, CDR2 LQKENI. The CDR3 runs 15 residues. V shed 1 base and J 5 bases; nucleotides not matched to a gene: 5. CDR3 loop: CASSPRGTSRETQYF. Written as DNA, the CDR3 is TGTGCCAGCTCACCACGGGGGACTAGCCGGGAGACCCAGTACTTC.

This clone was counted between two and nine times. The chain employs TRBV5-1 and TRBJ1-3; D may be TRBD1 (5 bases). V gave up 0 bases and J gave up 4 bases, with 8 bases separating them. CDR1 is SGHRS and CDR2 is YFSETQ in the germline V gene. This CDR3 has 14 amino acids. Here the CDR3 reads CASSLAGQGNTIYF. The CDR3 nucleotides read TGCGCCAGCAGCTTGGCAGGACAAGGAAACACCATATATTTT.

This chain links TRBV6-5 with TRBJ1-2; 7 bases fit TRBD1. Germline CDR1 reads MNHEY; CDR2 reads SVGAGI. V lost 6 bases to trimming and J lost 6 bases; unmatched junction nucleotides: 7. This CDR3 spans 13 amino acids. CDR3 in DNA: TGTGCCAGCAGGCTCACAGGGGTAGATGGCTACACCTTC. The encoded protein is CASRLTGVDGYTF.

CDR3 bases: TGCGCCAGCACCACAGGGGACGGCACAGATACGCAGTATTTT. It yields the protein CASTTGDGTDTQYF. The chain combines TRBV4-1 with TRBJ2-3, with 7 bases lining up with TRBD1. The V segment lost 7 bases and the J segment 1 base; nucleotides outside the gene matches: 5. Germline V lookup: CDR1 MGHRA, CDR2 YSYEKL. There are 14 residues in the CDR3.

This chain links TRBV9 with TRBJ1-3; weak D call: TRBD1 (6 bases). Germline CDR1 is SGDLS and CDR2 is YYNGEE. Trimming cost V 3 bases and J 4 bases, with 11 bases left between them. The CDR3 contains 14 residues. The CDR3 DNA reads TGTGCCAGCAGCGCCACAGGGTCGGGAAACACCATATATTTT. Translation gives CASSATGSGNTIYF. Complete variable domain (other parts from reference TRBV9 and TRBJ1-3): DSGVTQTPKHLITATGQRVTLRCSPRSGDLSVYWYQQSLDQGLQFLIQYYNGEERAKGNILERFSAQQFPDLHSELNLSSLELGDSALYFCASSATGSGNTIYFGEGSWLTVV.

The genes are TRBV28 and TRBJ2-7, with TRBD1 matching over 10 bases. V shed 5 bases, J shed 2 bases, and the junction held 12 bases outside the gene matches. CDR3 size: 17 residues. The germline V gene has CDR1 MDHEN and CDR2 SYDVKM. The CDR3 loop reads CASSPRPTGGDTYEQYF. The CDR3 nucleotides read TGTGCCAGCAGTCCCCGCCCGACAGGGGGCGATACCTACGAGCAGTACTTC.

This clone came up once. The chain is built from TRBV29-1 and TRBJ1-1; D is unclear. The CDR3 spans 13 residues. CDR1 is SQVTM and CDR2 is ANQGSEA in the germline V gene. V was cut by 2 bases and J by 0 bases, with 7 bases left in between. The CDR3 DNA reads TGCAGCGTTGAACAGAAAATGAACACTGAAGCTTTCTTT. As protein: CSVEQKMNTEAFF.

This clone was seen just once. This chain joins TRBV9 and TRBJ2-3; D ambiguous. The CDR3 spans 16 residues. In germline, CDR1 is SGDLS, CDR2 YYNGEE. Trimming cost V 4 bases and J 2 bases, with 17 bases left between them. CDR3 nucleotides: TGTGCCAGCAGCCTACTCCCCCACCCTCCCACAGATACGCAGTATTTT. The encoded protein is CASSLLPHPPTDTQYF.

The chain couples TRBV19 to TRBJ2-7; 11 bases align to TRBD1. V lost 3 bases and J lost 6; bases outside the gene matches: 7. Germline lookup yields CDR1 LNHDA and CDR2 SQIVND (reference sequence). CDR3 length: 15 amino acids. The CDR3 loop reads CASSISGQGGLEQYF. The CDR3 DNA sequence: TGTGCCAGTAGTATTTCGGGACAGGGGGGTCTCGAGCAGTACTTC.

The chain couples TRBV19 to TRBJ2-1; 9 bases map to TRBD1. The germline CDR1 and CDR2 sequences are LNHDA and SQIVND (reference sequence). The CDR3 is made up of 15 amino acids. Trimming removed 3 bases from V and 5 bases from J; junction bases left unmatched: 5. In nucleotides, the CDR3 is TGTGCCAGTAGTATGGGACAGGGCGGCCACAATGAGCAGTTCTTC. Translated, it gives CASSMGQGGHNEQFF.

The CDR3 loop reads CASSQTSGGLHYNEQFF. The CDR3 bases are TGTGCCAGCAGTCAGACTAGCGGGGGGCTCCACTACAATGAGCAGTTCTTC. The chain couples TRBV27 to TRBJ2-1, with TRBD2 matching over 13 bases. Germline V gives CDR1 MNHEY, CDR2 SMNVEV (reference sequence). The CDR3 is 17 amino acids. Trimming at V came to 5 bases and at J to 3 bases, leaving 7 bases not matched to a gene.

The chain employs TRBV18 and TRBJ1-1, with a tentative D call TRBD1 (6 bases). V was clipped by 2 bases and J by 2 bases, with 12 bases between them. Germline V gene sequence: CDR1 KGHSH, CDR2 LQKENI. The CDR3 is 15 residues long. The chain's CDR3 is CASSPVTQGNTEAFF. The CDR3 DNA sequence: TGTGCCAGCTCACCAGTAACACAGGGCAACACTGAAGCTTTCTTT.

The chain links TRBV27 to TRBJ2-1, with D hard to call. Germline CDR1 is MNHEY and CDR2 is SMNVEV (reference sequence). V shed 6 bases and J shed 2 bases, with 8 bases lying between them. This CDR3 is 13 amino acids long. CDR3 sequence (DNA): TGTGCCAGCAGCCTCCTAACCTACAATGAGCAGTTCTTC. Its protein product is CASSLLTYNEQFF.

CDR3: CASSQQTPGNTIYF. The CDR3 nucleotides are TGCGCCAGCAGCCAACAGACCCCTGGAAACACCATATATTTT. The V gene is TRBV5-1, the J gene TRBJ1-3; D is uncertain. V shed 4 bases and J shed 2 bases, with 10 bases lying between them. The CDR3 covers 14 residues. From germline, CDR1 is SGHRS and CDR2 YFSETQ. Full variable domain (remainder filled in from reference TRBV5-1 and TRBJ1-3): KAGVTQTPRYLIKTRGQQVTLSCSPISGHRSVSWYQQTPGQGLQFLFEYFSETQRNKGNFPGRFSGRQFSNSRSEMNVSTLELGDSALYLCASSQQTPGNTIYFGEGSWLTVV.

J is TRBJ2-3 and V is TRBV7-9; D remains ambiguous. The CDR3 has 14 amino acids. The germline V and J ends were trimmed by 1 base and 0 bases, with 5 bases remaining between them. Germline-derived CDR1 and CDR2 are SEHNR and FQNEAQ (reference sequence). The CDR3 DNA reads as TGTGCCAGCAGCTTAGTCTTAAGCACAGATACGCAGTATTTT. As protein: CASSLVLSTDTQYF.

The chain joins TRBV19 to TRBJ1-5; 7 bases fit TRBD1. Looked up from germline, CDR1 is LNHDA and CDR2 is SQIVND (reference sequence). Germline trimming cut 3 bases from V and 9 bases from J; bases unmatched to any gene: 11. The CDR3 has 15 amino acids. The CDR3 is CASSMGDRANSPQHF. The CDR3 DNA follows: TGTGCCAGTAGTATGGGAGACAGGGCCAATTCGCCCCAGCATTTT. Complete variable domain (other parts from reference TRBV19 and TRBJ1-5): DGGITQSPKYLFRKEGQNVTLSCEQNLNHDAMYWYRQDPGQGLRLIYYSQIVNDFQKGDIAEGYSVSREKKESFPLTVTSAQKNPTAFYLCASSMGDRANSPQHFGDGTRLSIL.

This clone was detected only once. The V gene is TRBV27, the J gene TRBJ2-5, with a possible D match to TRBD2 (6 bases). The V end was cut by 2 bases, the J end by 2 bases, with 9 bases between. Germline CDR1 reads MNHEY; CDR2 reads SMNVEV (reference sequence). This CDR3 is built from 14 residues. The CDR3 loop is CASSLLRGQETQYF. The CDR3 bases are TGTGCCAGCAGTTTACTCCGGGGGCAAGAGACCCAGTACTTC.

The table lists this clone with a few counts. The J gene is TRBJ2-3, the V gene TRBV21-1; the DNA was not used to check the table's D call, TRBD1. TRBV21-1 is a listed pseudogene. This CDR3 comprises 12 residues. CDR3 in DNA: TGTGCCAGCTGTAGACAGACAGATACGCAGTATTTT. This gives the protein CASCRQTDTQYF.

Only a few counts were recorded for this clone. The J gene is TRBJ2-7, the V gene TRBV27, with D maybe TRBD1 (5 bases). Trimming removed 5 bases at V and 3 bases at J, with 14 bases between. From germline, CDR1 is MNHEY and CDR2 SMNVEV (reference sequence). The CDR3 runs 14 residues. CDR3 nucleotide sequence: TGTGCCAGCAGTAACCAGGGATCTCTCTACGAGCAGTACTTC. Amino acids: CASSNQGSLYEQYF.

The chain links TRBV27 to TRBJ2-1; 8 bases agree with TRBD1. Trimming cost V 5 bases and J 0 bases; bases outside gene matches: 24. CDR1 is MNHEY and CDR2 is SMNVEV in the germline V gene (reference sequence). The CDR3 is made up of 22 amino acids. CDR3 coding DNA: TGTGCCAGCAGTCACCTTAGAGGACAGGGTAGCGCGCGCGAGTGCTCCTACAATGAGCAGTTCTTC. Its translation is CASSHLRGQGSARECSYNEQFF.

This rearrangement joins TRBV7-2 to TRBJ2-3, with TRBD2 as a possible D gene (5 bases). Trimming removed 4 bases at V and 1 base at J, with 9 bases between. The CDR3 has 14 residues. The germline V gene has CDR1 SGHTA and CDR2 FQGNSA. The CDR3 DNA reads as TGTGCCAGCAGCTCGGACTCACGCACAGATACGCAGTATTTT. Its protein is CASSSDSRTDTQYF.

This clone was observed once. The CDR3 region is CASSSWFSAPGTDTQYF. DNA for the CDR3: TGTGCCAGCAGTTCATGGTTTTCGGCCCCAGGGACAGATACGCAGTATTTT. The rearrangement joins TRBV27 to TRBJ2-3; D perhaps matches TRBD1 (5 bases). CDR3 length: 17 residues. In germline, CDR1 is MNHEY, CDR2 SMNVEV (reference sequence). V was cut by 4 bases and J by 3 bases, with 20 bases left in between.

V usage is TRBV2 and J usage is TRBJ2-7, with 10 bases identical to TRBD1. Germline loops: CDR1 SNHLY, CDR2 FYNNEI. Losses at the gene ends were 8 bases for V and 1 base for J; bases not matched to a gene: 5. The CDR3 spans 14 residues. The CDR3 region has the DNA TGTGCCAGCCGGGACAGGGGTAATTCCTACGAGCAGTACTTC. Protein product: CASRDRGNSYEQYF.

J is TRBJ1-5 and V is TRBV28; D uncertain. CDR3 size: 16 residues. CDR1 is MDHEN, CDR2 SYDVKM, per germline. Deletions cut 3 bases from V and 0 bases from J, with 12 bases between. CDR3 protein: CASSFLQRYSNQPQHF. The DNA for the CDR3 is TGTGCCAGCAGTTTCTTACAGAGATATAGCAATCAGCCCCAGCATTTT.